These 30 T cell receptor beta chains came from one sample sequenced in a study of blood T cells in healthy people across ages. Through a sample-barcoded 5' primer and a J-beta primer mix, a second PCR was run for roughly 6 to 11 cycles. TCRdb redid the calling of the 5' RACE reads with MiXCR, one entry per CDR3 protein. This table holds 1.5 million to 2 million distinct CDR3 sequences, roughly 27% found once. The sequencing sample was made of blood. The receptors come from a woman aged 25-40 years in good health.

This rearrangement joins TRBV10-1 to TRBJ2-3, with TRBD1 matching 9 bases. The CDR3 runs to 14 residues. Germline assignment: CDR1 WNHNN and CDR2 SYGVQD (reference sequence). The junction had 6 bases not matched to a gene; V was cut back by 5 bases and J by 6 bases. The CDR3 loop reads CASSRDREGDTQYF. DNA of the CDR3: TGCGCCAGCAGTAGGGACAGGGAAGGGGATACGCAGTATTTT.

Many counts were recorded for this clonotype. The V gene is TRBV5-1, the J gene TRBJ1-2; 10 bases are a match to TRBD1. Germline CDR1 SGHRS, CDR2 YFSETQ. J gave up 6 bases and V 4 bases, and 6 bases lay outside the gene matches. The CDR3 loop spans 14 amino acids. The CDR3: CASSQTGGADGYTF. The CDR3 DNA sequence: TGCGCCAGCAGCCAGACAGGGGGCGCGGATGGCTACACCTTC.

This clonotype occurred a few times. The V call is TRBV27, the J call TRBJ2-1, with 9 bases fitting TRBD2. V was clipped by 7 bases and J by 7 bases; unmatched bases: 8. Germline values: CDR1 MNHEY, CDR2 SMNVEV (reference sequence). CDR3 length: 14 amino acids. The CDR3 DNA reads TGTGCCAGCATGTCAGCGGGAGGTATAAATGAGCAGTTCTTC. Its translation: CASMSAGGINEQFF.

This clonotype was counted only a few times. In DNA form, the CDR3 reads TGCAGTGCTAGTCGTGGATGGTCCTATAATTCACCCCTCCACTTT. Its protein is CSASRGWSYNSPLHF. The gene calls are TRBV20-1 and TRBJ1-6; no firm D call. Germline CDR1 reads DFQATT; CDR2 reads SNEGSKA (reference sequence). The V end lost 3 bases, the J end lost 1 base, and 10 bases lay between the germline ends. This CDR3 is 15 amino acids long.

The chain joins TRBV7-9 to TRBJ2-1, with 13 nucleotides matching TRBD2. This CDR3 has 16 residues. Germline V CDR1 and CDR2: SEHNR, FQNEAQ (reference sequence). V lost 3 bases, J lost 8 bases, and 7 bases stayed unmatched. The CDR3 DNA sequence: TGTGCCAGCAGCTTCTCTTTGGGACTAGCGGGATATGAGCAGTTCTTC. Its translation: CASSFSLGLAGYEQFF.

The chain uses TRBV6-5 and TRBJ1-2; 7 bases map to TRBD1. This CDR3 region has 14 residues. V shed 6 bases, J shed 8 bases, and the junction held 12 bases outside the gene matches. In germline, CDR1 is MNHEY, CDR2 SVGAGI. CDR3 protein: CASSRQGEREGYTF. CDR3 sequence (DNA): TGTGCCAGCAGCCGCCAGGGGGAACGGGAAGGCTACACCTTC.

This clonotype was counted only a few times. This sequence joins TRBV6-6 and TRBJ1-1, with TRBD1 matching over 7 bases. This CDR3 region has 14 residues. From germline, CDR1 is MNHNY and CDR2 SVGAGI (reference sequence). The junction had 6 bases not matched to a gene; V was cut back by 2 bases and J by 6 bases. The CDR3 loop reads CASSYTDRAAEAFF. In DNA form, the CDR3 reads TGTGCCAGCAGTTACACTGACAGGGCGGCTGAAGCTTTCTTT.

J is TRBJ2-7 and V is TRBV6-5; 14 positions agree with TRBD2. This CDR3 has 15 residues. Germline V gene sequence: CDR1 MNHEY, CDR2 SVGAGI. J lost 6 bases, V lost 5 bases, and 6 bases had no gene match. The CDR3 coding sequence is TGTGCCAGCAGTCGACTAGCGGGAGGGCCGGCCGAGCAGTACTTC. Translating gives CASSRLAGGPAEQYF.

This clonotype came up a few times. The chain recombines TRBV6-1 with TRBJ2-1; 9 bases align to TRBD2. The CDR3 spans 16 residues. Per germline, CDR1 MNHNS and CDR2 SASEGT. The trim removed 4 bases at V and 4 bases at J, leaving 8 bases unmatched. The CDR3 coding sequence is TGTGCCAGCAGTGCAGTAGTCCTAGCGGGGTACAATGAGCAGTTCTTC. Translating gives CASSAVVLAGYNEQFF.

This clonotype was recorded a few times. The V and J genes are TRBV20-1 and TRBJ2-1; no clear D gene. CDR3 length equals 16 residues. Germline assignment: CDR1 DFQATT and CDR2 SNEGSKA (reference sequence). Trimming stripped 0 bases from V and 6 bases from J, with 18 bases between. The DNA for the CDR3 is TGCAGTGCTAGAGATCAAGAGCCTCATGCCTTCAATGAGCAGTTCTTC. Its translation: CSARDQEPHAFNEQFF.

This chain joins TRBV29-1 and TRBJ2-5, with 11 bases that match TRBD2. The J call may be mistaken, given a closer DNA end match to TRBJ2-7. This CDR3 has 14 amino acids. Germline V gene lookup returns CDR1 SQVTM and CDR2 ANQGSEA. CDR3 sequence: CSVDLAGGFYEQYF. CDR3 DNA: TGCAGCGTTGATCTAGCGGGAGGCTTTTACGAGCAGTACTTC.

For this clonotype: A much bigger clone sits one base away, suggesting this may be a read error. The gene calls are TRBV20-1 and TRBJ2-7; possibly TRBD1 or TRBD2 for D (6 bases each). The CDR3 totals 15 residues. The germline V gene encodes CDR1 DFQATT and CDR2 SNEGSKA (reference sequence). Trimming took off 0 bases at V and 2 bases at J, with 14 bases between the two ends. The CDR3 region has the DNA TGCAGTGCTAGAGAGCAGGAGGGGGGCCCCTACGAGCAGTACTTC. Its protein product is CSAREQEGGPYEQYF.

This clonotype has just a few counts. V gene TRBV12-3 or TRBV12-4 combines with J gene TRBJ2-1; the match to TRBD2 covers 10 bases. J was trimmed by 8 bases and V by 5 bases; bases with no gene match: 9. This CDR3 has 15 amino acids. Here the CDR3 DNA reads TGTGCCAGCAGTGCAGCGGGAGGGTCCTTCCATGAGCAGTTCTTC. This encodes CASSAAGGSFHEQFF.

Worth noting for this clonotype: The germline gene is not matched at one end of the junction; a read error may be the cause. This chain uses TRBV7-2 with TRBJ2-6; D may be TRBD1 (6 bases). CDR3 length equals 16 residues. The germline V gene encodes CDR1 SGHTA and CDR2 FQGNSA. The CDR3 loop reads CASRQQGFSGSNVLTF. DNA of the CDR3: TGTGCCAGCAGACAACAGGGATTCTCTGGGTCCAACGTCCTGACTTTC.

This clonotype was picked up many times. The chain recombines TRBV5-1 with TRBJ2-2; TRBD2 is a possible D gene (5 bases). Trimming shortened V by 3 bases and J by 6 bases, and 12 bases separated the two germline ends. Germline CDR1 and CDR2: SGHRS and YFSETQ. CDR3 size: 14 residues. This CDR3 reads CASSSSSDSGELFF. The CDR3, as DNA: TGCGCCAGCAGCTCCTCGTCGGACTCCGGGGAGCTGTTTTTT.

About this clonotype: At one end, the junction sequence differs from germline, possibly due to a read error. The J gene is TRBJ2-5, the V gene TRBV12-5; either TRBD1 or TRBD2 may supply D (5 bases each). Germline CDR1 reads LGHNT; CDR2 reads FRNRAP. The CDR3 length is 15 residues. In DNA, the CDR3 is TGTGTTAGTGGACGGGGAACGGACATACAAGAGACCCAGTACTTC. Translation: CVSGRGTDIQETQYF. Complete variable domain (other parts from reference TRBV12-5 and TRBJ2-5): DARVTQTPRHKVTEMGQEVTMRCQPILGHNTVFWYRQTMMQGLELLAYFRNRAPLDDSGMPKDRFSAEMPDATLATLKIQPSEPRDSAVYFCVSGRGTDIQETQYFGPGTRLLVL.

This chain connects TRBV6-1 to TRBJ2-7; either TRBD1 or TRBD2 may supply D (6 bases each). From germline, CDR1 is MNHNS and CDR2 SASEGT. V was shortened by 1 base and J by 6 bases, with 13 bases between the two germline ends. CDR3 length: 14 amino acids. In nucleotides, the CDR3 is TGTGCCAGCAGTGAAGTTGGGGGGCGTTTCGAGCAGTACTTC. It yields the protein CASSEVGGRFEQYF.

This clonotype was seen only a few times. The J gene is TRBJ2-1, the V gene TRBV20-1; 15 bases are a match to TRBD2. Germline V gene lookup returns CDR1 DFQATT and CDR2 SNEGSKA (reference sequence). Trimming cost V 2 bases and J 8 bases; bases outside gene matches: 7. This CDR3 comprises 16 residues. The CDR3 protein is CSARSNGLAGGHEQFF. CDR3 sequence (DNA): TGCAGTGCTAGATCGAACGGACTAGCGGGGGGGCATGAGCAGTTCTTC.

This clonotype was seen more than once but under ten times. The chain combines TRBV4-1 with TRBJ1-3; D is uncertain. CDR3 size: 13 residues. The V end was cut by 0 bases, the J end by 7 bases, with 7 bases between. Germline CDR1 is MGHRA and CDR2 is YSYEKL. Written as DNA, the CDR3 is TGCGCCAGCAGCCAAGATTGGGGTAACACCATATATTTT. Protein sequence: CASSQDWGNTIYF.

This clonotype was seen ten or more times. This chain links TRBV20-1 with TRBJ2-4; D is ambiguous. CDR1 is DFQATT, CDR2 SNEGSKA, per germline (reference sequence). V was trimmed by 0 bases and J by 9 bases, leaving 9 bases between them. This CDR3 has 12 residues. The CDR3 here is CSARDAKVIQYF. DNA for the CDR3: TGCAGTGCTAGAGATGCGAAGGTCATTCAGTACTTC.

Details on this clonotype: A much larger clone sits a single nucleotide away, making a read error possible. The rearrangement uses TRBV9 and TRBJ2-7; 8 nucleotides agree with TRBD2. There are 16 residues in the CDR3. Germline CDR1 is SGDLS and CDR2 is YYNGEE. This CDR3 reads CAGSAMGTSRAYEQYF. The CDR3 bases are TGTGCCGGCAGCGCAATGGGGACTAGTCGGGCCTACGAGCAGTACTTC.

To note about this clonotype: A single base is all that separates this from a far larger clone, so a read error is likely. This chain joins TRBV7-9 and TRBJ2-3; D perhaps matches TRBD1 (5 bases). CDR3 length: 12 residues. CDR1 and CDR2 (germline): SEHNR, FQNEAQ (reference sequence). CDR3 coding DNA: TGTGCCAGCAGCTTCCCTACAGGTACGCAGTATTTT. This encodes CASSFPTGTQYF.

This chain connects TRBV29-1 to TRBJ2-4, with TRBD1 as a possible D gene (6 bases). Germline assignment: CDR1 SQVTM and CDR2 ANQGSEA. V was shortened by 7 bases and J by 13 bases, with 17 bases between the two germline ends. The CDR3 is 11 amino acids. The CDR3 loop reads CSGGHYNEQYF. The CDR3 region has the DNA TGCAGCGGGGGGCACTACAATGAGCAGTACTTC. The full variable domain, rest sourced from reference TRBV29-1 and TRBJ2-4, is SAVISQKPSRDICQRGTSLTIQCQVDSQVTMMFWYRQQPGQSLTLIATANQGSEATYESGFVIDKFPISRPNLTFSTLTVSNMSPEDSSIYLCSGGHYNEQYFGAGTRLSVL.

This sequence joins TRBV12-5 and TRBJ2-3, with unresolved D. Germline V gene data show CDR1 as LGHNT and CDR2 as FRNRAP. V dropped 6 bases and J dropped 0 bases, with 10 bases sitting between them. The CDR3 has 14 residues. The CDR3 nucleotides are TGTGCTAGTGGCGTTGACACTAGCACAGATACGCAGTATTTT. Translating it yields CASGVDTSTDTQYF.

This clonotype was observed at least ten times. The rearrangement joins TRBV6-5 to TRBJ2-7, with 7 bases fitting TRBD2. Germline CDR1 and CDR2: MNHEY and SVGAGI. V was clipped by 6 bases and J by 3 bases; unmatched bases: 5. The CDR3 totals 13 residues. The CDR3 DNA follows: TGTGCCAGCAGACGGGACTACTACTACGAGCAGTACTTC. Translating it yields CASRRDYYYEQYF.

J is TRBJ1-2 and V is TRBV7-9; D gene ambiguous. The CDR3 loop spans 15 amino acids. Trimming left V 5 bases short and J 2 bases short, with 15 bases between. The germline V gene has CDR1 SEHNR and CDR2 FQNEAQ (reference sequence). This CDR3 reads CASSDPSRSNYGYTF. The CDR3 DNA reads as TGTGCCAGCAGCGATCCCAGCAGGTCAAACTATGGCTACACCTTC.

This chain links TRBV20-1 with TRBJ1-5; D is perhaps TRBD1 (5 bases). The germline gives CDR1 DFQATT, CDR2 SNEGSKA (reference sequence). Trimming took off 5 bases at V and 1 base at J, with 12 bases between the two ends. There are 14 residues in the CDR3. The CDR3 DNA reads TGCAGTGCTGAGGACATGGTCAGCAATCAGCCCCAGCATTTT. Amino acids: CSAEDMVSNQPQHF.

The rearrangement joins TRBV7-2 to TRBJ1-3; D possibly corresponds to TRBD1 (5 bases). This CDR3 spans 16 amino acids. Trimming removed 4 bases from V and 3 bases from J, with 16 bases in between. Per germline, CDR1 SGHTA and CDR2 FQGNSA. This CDR3 reads CASSSGGGVVGNTIYF. The CDR3 DNA follows: TGTGCCAGCAGCTCCGGGGGGGGGGTGGTTGGAAACACCATATATTTT. The full variable domain, rest sourced from reference TRBV7-2 and TRBJ1-3, is GAGVSQSPSNKVTEKGKDVELRCDPISGHTALYWYRQSLGQGLEFLIYFQGNSAPDKSGLPSDRFSAERTGGSVSTLTIQRTQQEDSAVYLCASSSGGGVVGNTIYFGEGSWLTVV.

The chain combines TRBV12-5 with TRBJ1-6; D is possibly TRBD1 (6 bases). V was shortened by 0 bases and J by 7 bases, with 13 bases between the two germline ends. Germline CDR1 is LGHNT and CDR2 is FRNRAP. CDR3 size: 16 residues. CDR3 bases: TGTGCTAGTGGTTTGGTACTCACAGGGAAAAATTCACCCCTCCACTTT. Encoded protein: CASGLVLTGKNSPLHF.

As regards this clonotype: A much more abundant neighbour one base away suggests this may be a read error. The chain is built from TRBV12-3 or TRBV12-4 and TRBJ2-3, with 7 bases that match TRBD2. Trimming at V came to 0 bases and at J to 4 bases, leaving 7 bases not matched to a gene. There are 16 residues in the CDR3. CDR3 nucleotide sequence: TGTGCCAGCAGTTTAGCTCAGCCCACTAGCGCAGATACGCAGTATTTT. Protein: CASSLAQPTSADTQYF.